This TCR beta chain comes out of a study of cytomegalovirus exposure and HLA in healthy donors. Study context: Counted in an early data release were about 80 million unique TCRs from HLA-typed donors. When 398 donors were genotyped, over 80% of them were found to fall in the Caucasian-associated ancestry cluster. Whole-study results and caveats: Previous analysis showed most TCR beta V segments were productive about 87% or about 30% of the time. TCR beta sequences reportedly predicted most subjects' HLA-A and HLA-B alleles accurately.

To note about this clone: Its antigen is unknown.

CDR3 length: 15 residues. V was pared by 7 bases and J by 6 bases, with 9 bases of the junction left unmatched. CDR1 is SGHAT and CDR2 is FQNNGV in the germline V gene. The PCR had 60 Vbeta and 13 Jbeta primers. Assay: immunoSEQ multiplex PCR; the TCRdb copy retains only in-frame clones and omits some. Seen here are 50,000 to 75,000 clones, under 90% observed once, and the top ten hold under 5%. The TCR sequence derives from a woman in her 40s in good health and CMV-seronegative. The sequencing input was PBMCs. The rearrangement uses TRBV11-2 and TRBJ2-1; the match to TRBD2 covers 10 bases. The CDR3 nucleotides are TGTGCCAGCACCCGACTAGCGGGCCGCCCCAATGAGCAGTTCTTC. As protein: CASTRLAGRPNEQFF.